The 12 T cell receptor beta chains below come from one sample, sequenced in a study of control samples from healthy donors and cancer patients. Repertoires were generated with immunoSEQ multiplex PCR, while TCRdb's copy carries only in-frame clones and drops some. The data show tens of thousands of clones, roughly 90% seen once. The specimen sequenced was PBMCs. Source of these receptors: a man between 40 and 49 years old with colorectal cancer.

CDR3 in DNA: TGTGCCAGCAGCCAAAGCCGGACGGCACTACTAAATTCACCCCTCCACTTT. It encodes CASSQSRTALLNSPLHF. The chain links TRBV3-1 (or the pseudogene TRBV3-2) to TRBJ1-6, with no clear D. This CDR3 region has 17 residues. Trimming cost V 2 bases and J 7 bases, with 18 bases left between them. Germline-derived CDR1 and CDR2 are LGHDT and YNNKEL (reference sequence).

This clone showed up just a few times. V usage is TRBV6-5 and J usage is TRBJ1-1, with 8 bases identical to TRBD1. V shed 4 bases and J 1 base; nucleotides not matched to a gene: 8. Germline V lookup: CDR1 MNHEY, CDR2 SVGAGI. The CDR3 is made up of 16 amino acids. The CDR3 DNA reads as TGTGCCAGCAGTTTGAGGACAGGGAATTCGAACACTGAAGCTTTCTTT. It translates to CASSLRTGNSNTEAFF.

The genes are TRBV7-2 and TRBJ2-5, with D hard to call. V was pared by 10 bases and J by 0 bases, with 15 bases between. This CDR3 comprises 14 residues. CDR1 and CDR2 from the germline V gene are SGHTA and FQGNSA. The CDR3 DNA is TGTGCCACCGCCCTGTTCGGAAACCAAGAGACCCAGTACTTC. As protein: CATALFGNQETQYF. The variable domain in full, with the rest retrieved from reference TRBV7-2 and TRBJ2-5, is GAGVSQSPSNKVTEKGKDVELRCDPISGHTALYWYRQSLGQGLEFLIYFQGNSAPDKSGLPSDRFSAERTGGSVSTLTIQRTQQEDSAVYLCATALFGNQETQYFGPGTRLLVL.

The chain joins TRBV11-2 to TRBJ1-2; no clear D. The V gene lost 1 base and the J gene lost 0 bases, with 6 bases spanning the gap. CDR3 length: 14 amino acids. The V gene's germline CDR1 is SGHAT and CDR2 FQNNGV. DNA of the CDR3: TGTGCCAGCAGCTTAGGGGGAGCTAACTATGGCTACACCTTC. Encoded protein: CASSLGGANYGYTF.

The chain joins TRBV10-1 to TRBJ2-3, with D perhaps matching TRBD1 or TRBD2 (5 bases each). Germline V gene data show CDR1 as WNHNN and CDR2 as SYGVQD (reference sequence). The CDR3 length is 12 residues. V lost 3 bases, J lost 9 bases, and 10 bases lay in between. The CDR3 DNA follows: TGCGCCAGCAGTGACACCTGGGGGACGCAGTATTTT. This translates into CASSDTWGTQYF.

The chain couples TRBV2 to TRBJ1-2; 9 nucleotides line up with TRBD1. The CDR3 has 13 residues. V was clipped by 5 bases and J by 7 bases; unmatched bases: 5. Looked up from germline, CDR1 is SNHLY and CDR2 is FYNNEI. As DNA, the CDR3 is TGTGCCAGCAGTACGCAGGACAGGGGTGGCTACACCTTC. Protein product: CASSTQDRGGYTF.

The chain couples TRBV5-1 to TRBJ2-7; 11 positions match TRBD2. J was trimmed by 4 bases and V by 4 bases; bases with no gene match: 7. Germline V gives CDR1 SGHRS, CDR2 YFSETQ. The CDR3 covers 15 residues. The DNA of the CDR3 is TGCGCCAGCAGCGCCGGGACTAGCGGACTATACGAGCAGTACTTC. It specifies CASSAGTSGLYEQYF.

The rearrangement uses TRBV19 and TRBJ1-5, with 8 positions matching TRBD1. The V segment lost 4 bases and the J segment 4 bases; nucleotides outside the gene matches: 3. Germline values: CDR1 LNHDA, CDR2 SQIVND (reference sequence). The CDR3 has 14 residues. The CDR3 region has the DNA TGTGCCAGTAGTAAGACAGGGGCGAATCAGCCCCAGCATTTT. This codes for CASSKTGANQPQHF.

The count of this clone is one. This rearrangement joins TRBV7-2 to TRBJ2-3, with 7 bases lining up with TRBD1. The CDR3 covers 15 residues. Germline CDR1 is SGHTA and CDR2 is FQGNSA. V lost 0 bases to trimming and J lost 8 bases; unmatched junction nucleotides: 8. In DNA form, the CDR3 reads TGTGCCAGCAGCTTAGCGGGGACAGCAGGGGCTACGCAGTATTTT. Protein sequence: CASSLAGTAGATQYF.

The chain carries TRBV7-9 and TRBJ1-2, with D hard to call. Trimming removed 5 bases from V and 8 bases from J, with 18 bases in between. The CDR3 consists of 14 residues. CDR1 is SEHNR and CDR2 is FQNEAQ in the germline V gene (reference sequence). The CDR3 DNA follows: TGTGCCAGCAGCCCTGAACAGACTCGGGGAGGCTACACCTTC. Protein sequence: CASSPEQTRGGYTF. Looking up the rest from reference TRBV7-9 and TRBJ1-2 gives the full variable domain: DTGVSQNPRHKITKRGQNVTFRCDPISEHNRLYWYRQTLGQGPEFLTYFQNEAQLEKSRLLSDRFSAERPKGSFSTLEIQRTEQGDSAMYLCASSPEQTRGGYTFGSGTRLTVV.

V is TRBV5-1 and J is TRBJ1-6; 10 positions match TRBD1. V was pared by 0 bases and J by 9 bases, with 3 bases of the junction left unmatched. Per germline, CDR1 SGHRS and CDR2 YFSETQ. This CDR3 comprises 15 residues. CDR3 DNA: TGCGCCAGCAGCTTGGGACAGGGGGCAGGTTCACCCCTCCACTTT. Translating gives CASSLGQGAGSPLHF.

The chain has TRBV5-6 and TRBJ2-7, with D uncertain. The CDR3 totals 14 residues. Germline V gene sequence: CDR1 SGHDT, CDR2 YYEEEE. V lost 4 bases and J lost 3, with 14 bases in between. This chain's CDR3 is CASSPKHNSYEQYF. Written as DNA, the CDR3 is TGTGCCAGCAGCCCGAAGCACAACAGCTACGAGCAGTACTTC.